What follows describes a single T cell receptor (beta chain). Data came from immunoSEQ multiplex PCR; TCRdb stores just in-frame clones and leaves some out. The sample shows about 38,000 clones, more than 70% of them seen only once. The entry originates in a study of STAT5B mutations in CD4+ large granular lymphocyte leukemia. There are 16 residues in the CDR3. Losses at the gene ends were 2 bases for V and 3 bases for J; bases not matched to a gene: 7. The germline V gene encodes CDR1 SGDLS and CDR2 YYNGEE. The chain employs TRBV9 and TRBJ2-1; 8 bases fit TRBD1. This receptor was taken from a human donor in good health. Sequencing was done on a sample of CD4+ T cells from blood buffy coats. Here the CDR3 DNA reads TGTGCCAGCAGCGTCGCCTCCGGGACAGGCTACAATGAGCAGTTCTTC. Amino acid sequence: CASSVASGTGYNEQFF. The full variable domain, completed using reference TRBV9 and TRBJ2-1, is DSGVTQTPKHLITATGQRVTLRCSPRSGDLSVYWYQQSLDQGLQFLIQYYNGEERAKGNILERFSAQQFPDLHSELNLSSLELGDSALYFCASSVASGTGYNEQFFGPGTRLTVL.